This TCR beta chain came from a study of response to subunit inactivated influenza vaccine. Germline V gene lookup returns CDR1 ENHRY and CDR2 SYGVKD. The CDR3 is made up of 13 amino acids. J was trimmed by 1 base and V by 9 bases; bases with no gene match: 5. TCRdb called the RT-PCR reads again in MiXCR, with one record for every CDR3 protein. The sample has hundreds of thousands of distinct CDR3 sequences; approximately 10% are singletons. A remark on this clonotype: A much larger clonotype is one base distant, so this may be a read error.

Separately, the same data were catalogued under a study of T cells expressing NK-cell markers. This second study notes: TCR beta cDNA was generated via 5'RACE template switching incorporating UMIs. From sorted CD3+CD56+NKG2C+, CD3+CD56+NKG2C- and CD3+CD56-NKG2C+ T cells came the TCR beta repertoires. Out of eight donors sequenced, seven tested HCMV-seropositive and the remaining one seronegative. Certain NKG2C+ T cell clones were expanded, and their HCMV specificity remained unclear.

The clonotype comes from a man aged 45-60 years who received an inactivated influenza vaccine. V gene TRBV10-3 combines with J gene TRBJ1-1, with 7 nucleotides matching TRBD1. Sequenced material: PBMCs from blood, taken on the day of vaccination. CDR3 amino acids: CAIQGPGNTEAFF. Here the CDR3 DNA reads TGTGCCATACAGGGGCCAGGGAACACTGAAGCTTTCTTT.